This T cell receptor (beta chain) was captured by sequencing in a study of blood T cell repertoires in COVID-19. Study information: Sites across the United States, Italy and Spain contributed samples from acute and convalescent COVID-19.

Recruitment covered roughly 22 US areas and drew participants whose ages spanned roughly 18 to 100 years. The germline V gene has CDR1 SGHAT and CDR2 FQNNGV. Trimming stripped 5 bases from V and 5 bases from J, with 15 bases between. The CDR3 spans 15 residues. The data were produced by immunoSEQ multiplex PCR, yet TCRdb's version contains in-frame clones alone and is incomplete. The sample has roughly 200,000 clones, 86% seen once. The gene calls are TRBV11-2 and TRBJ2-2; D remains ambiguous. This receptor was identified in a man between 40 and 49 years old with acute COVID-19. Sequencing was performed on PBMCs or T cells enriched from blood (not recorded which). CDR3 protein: CASSSTNLKTGELFF. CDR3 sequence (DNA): TGTGCCAGCAGCAGCACCAACCTCAAGACCGGGGAGCTGTTTTTT.